A single sample is the source of the 18 T cell receptor beta chains below, sequenced in a study of cytomegalovirus exposure and HLA in healthy donors listed by TCRdb under 2017. The protocol used for the library was the immunoSEQ multiplex PCR assay. A mixture of 60 forward primers for TCR Vbeta segments and 13 reverse primers for TCR Jbeta segments was used in the multiplex PCR. The table was pulled from immuneACCESS by TCRdb, which kept in-frame rearrangements only. Such tables lose some clones; where checked, under half of the loss comes from unresolved V genes, and the rest has no known cause. The sample's own table lists more than 45,000 clones. Of the sample, over 9% falls within the top ten clones. The sample consisted of PBMCs. All receptors come from a woman in her thirties in good health and CMV-seropositive.

The rearrangement joins TRBV30 to TRBJ2-3, with a tentative D call TRBD2 (7 bases). Trimming removed 5 bases at V and 5 bases at J, with 20 bases between. This CDR3 has 15 amino acids. Germline V gene sequence: CDR1 GTSNPN, CDR2 SVGIG (reference sequence). DNA for the CDR3: TGTGCCTGGGGTAGGCGGACGGGGGGCCAAGATACGCAGTATTTT. It encodes CAWGRRTGGQDTQYF.

V is TRBV27 and J is TRBJ2-1, with TRBD2 matching over 7 bases. J gave up 4 bases and V 2 bases, and 8 bases lay outside the gene matches. Germline CDR1 and CDR2: MNHEY and SMNVEV (reference sequence). This CDR3 comprises 16 residues. This CDR3 reads CASSLGVGGPYNEQFF. The CDR3 DNA follows: TGTGCCAGCAGTTTAGGTGTGGGAGGGCCTTACAATGAGCAGTTCTTC.

The chain joins TRBV11-2 to TRBJ2-7, with 9 bases lining up with TRBD2. The germline V gene has CDR1 SGHAT and CDR2 FQNNGV. CDR3 size: 16 residues. V shed 6 bases and J 2 bases; nucleotides not matched to a gene: 11. CDR3 DNA sequence: TGTGCCAGCAGGGGAGGTAGCGGGAGTCACCCCTACGAGCAGTACTTC. The encoded protein is CASRGGSGSHPYEQYF.

The rearrangement joins TRBV6-1 to TRBJ2-1; 8 bases align to TRBD2. This CDR3 contains 15 residues. CDR1 MNHNS and CDR2 SASEGT come from the germline V gene. With V trimmed by 7 bases and J by 14 bases, 19 bases remained unmatched. CDR3 sequence: CASTEGPGGPVWEFF. The DNA of the CDR3 is TGTGCCAGCACCGAAGGTCCGGGGGGGCCAGTGTGGGAGTTCTTC.

For the CDR3, the DNA is TGCGCCAGCAGCTTGGAACCGGGGTCATACAATGAGCAGTTCTTC. Residues: CASSLEPGSYNEQFF. The chain couples TRBV5-1 to TRBJ2-1; D might be TRBD2 (5 bases). Trimming took off 0 bases at V and 4 bases at J, with 11 bases between the two ends. The germline V gene encodes CDR1 SGHRS and CDR2 YFSETQ. The CDR3 consists of 15 residues.

The rearrangement links TRBV6-5 to TRBJ2-1, with D unclear. Germline lookup yields CDR1 MNHEY and CDR2 SVGAGI. Deletions cut 0 bases from V and 4 bases from J, with 10 bases between. CDR3 length: 15 residues. The DNA of the CDR3 is TGTGCCAGCAGTTACTCCTCCACGACTTACAATGAGCAGTTCTTC. It yields the protein CASSYSSTTYNEQFF.

Notes on this clone: Other DNA sequences of this sample code for an identical CDR3. The chain links TRBV18 to TRBJ2-7; 9 nucleotides line up with TRBD1. This CDR3 comprises 14 residues. Germline V gene data show CDR1 as KGHSH and CDR2 as LQKENI. Unmatched junction bases numbered 1, after V lost 3 bases and J lost 1 base. CDR3 DNA: TGTGCCAGCTCACCGGGGACAGGGTCCTACGAGCAGTACTTC. It yields the protein CASSPGTGSYEQYF.

This rearrangement joins TRBV7-9 to TRBJ1-4; no clear D. CDR1 and CDR2 from the germline V gene are SEHNR and FQNEAQ (reference sequence). This CDR3 has 13 residues. V lost 5 bases and J 4 bases, leaving 8 bases between the germline ends. This chain's CDR3 is CASSDKFNEKLFF. The CDR3 bases are TGTGCCAGCAGCGACAAATTTAATGAAAAACTGTTTTTT.

This chain connects TRBV5-1 to TRBJ2-1; 7 bases are shared with TRBD1. Per germline, CDR1 SGHRS and CDR2 YFSETQ. V was pared by 6 bases and J by 9 bases, with 12 bases of the junction left unmatched. The CDR3 extends over 14 amino acids. CDR3 coding DNA: TGCGCCAGCACCCGATCGACAGGGATGGCTGAGCAGTTCTTC. Its translation: CASTRSTGMAEQFF. Full variable domain (remainder filled in from reference TRBV5-1 and TRBJ2-1): KAGVTQTPRYLIKTRGQQVTLSCSPISGHRSVSWYQQTPGQGLQFLFEYFSETQRNKGNFPGRFSGRQFSNSRSEMNVSTLELGDSALYLCASTRSTGMAEQFFGPGTRLTVL.

This rearrangement joins TRBV30 to TRBJ1-1, with 7 bases identical to TRBD1. The J segment lost 5 bases and the V segment lost 0 bases, leaving 6 bases of the junction unmatched. The CDR3 runs 14 residues. The germline CDR1 and CDR2 sequences are GTSNPN and SVGIG (reference sequence). The CDR3 here is CAWSVTDRRTEAFF. CDR3 nucleotide sequence: TGTGCCTGGAGTGTAACGGACAGGAGGACTGAAGCTTTCTTT.

CDR3 DNA: TGTGCCAGCAGCCCACGGGGGTCCGGCTACACCTTC. Translation gives CASSPRGSGYTF. The J gene is TRBJ1-2, the V gene TRBV5-4, with D perhaps TRBD1 (5 bases). The germline CDR1 and CDR2 sequences are SGHNT and YYREEE (reference sequence). Trimming left V 4 bases short and J 8 bases short, with 12 bases between. CDR3 length: 12 residues.

The chain is built from TRBV5-1 and TRBJ2-7; TRBD1 is a possible D gene (5 bases). The CDR3 spans 14 residues. CDR1 is SGHRS and CDR2 is YFSETQ in the germline V gene. With 0 bases removed from V and 6 bases from J, the gap between germline ends came to 13 bases. The CDR3 DNA sequence: TGCGCCAGCAGCTTGGAATCAGGGATGGTCGAGCAGTACTTC. Translating it yields CASSLESGMVEQYF.

The CDR3: CASSRQPSLYEQYF. The DNA for the CDR3 is TGTGCCAGTAGTAGGCAACCATCCCTCTACGAGCAGTACTTC. J is TRBJ2-7 and V is TRBV19; D is uncertain. The CDR3 covers 14 residues. Trimming stripped 4 bases from V and 3 bases from J, with 13 bases between. In germline, CDR1 is LNHDA, CDR2 SQIVND (reference sequence). Full variable domain (missing parts from reference TRBV19 and TRBJ2-7): DGGITQSPKYLFRKEGQNVTLSCEQNLNHDAMYWYRQDPGQGLRLIYYSQIVNDFQKGDIAEGYSVSREKKESFPLTVTSAQKNPTAFYLCASSRQPSLYEQYFGPGTRLTVT.

The J gene is TRBJ2-5, the V gene TRBV6-6, with 12 bases matching TRBD2. This CDR3 contains 16 residues. CDR1 and CDR2 (germline): MNHNY, SVGAGI (reference sequence). The trim removed 5 bases at V and 1 base at J, leaving 5 bases unmatched. CDR3 coding DNA: TGTGCCAGCAGTGTCTCTAGCGGGAGGGGCCAAGAGACCCAGTACTTC. Amino acid sequence: CASSVSSGRGQETQYF.

J is TRBJ2-1 and V is TRBV19; the match to TRBD2 covers 7 bases. This CDR3 has 15 residues. Losses at the gene ends were 5 bases for V and 8 bases for J; bases not matched to a gene: 12. In germline, CDR1 is LNHDA, CDR2 SQIVND (reference sequence). The CDR3 is CASSATSAREYEQFF. CDR3 bases: TGTGCCAGTAGTGCAACCTCTGCGCGGGAGTATGAGCAGTTCTTC.

Remarks on this clone: The junction differs from germline at one of its ends, possibly a read error. The gene calls are TRBV7-7 and TRBJ2-7; 9 nucleotides agree with TRBD1. Germline V gives CDR1 SSHAT, CDR2 FNYEAQ (reference sequence). The CDR3 has 15 amino acids. The CDR3 DNA follows: TGTGCTAGCAGCCCCCCCGGGACAGGGTTGCCCGAGCAGTACTTC. It is translated as CASSPPGTGLPEQYF.

This chain links TRBV7-9 with TRBJ1-3; D is perhaps TRBD1 (5 bases). The CDR3 totals 14 residues. Trimming took off 1 base at V and 5 bases at J, with 9 bases between the two ends. The germline V gene has CDR1 SEHNR and CDR2 FQNEAQ (reference sequence). DNA of the CDR3: TGTGCCAGCAGCTTAGGACGGGGGAGAAACACCATATATTTT. Its translation is CASSLGRGRNTIYF. The whole variable domain, filled in from reference TRBV7-9 and TRBJ1-3, reads DTGVSQNPRHKITKRGQNVTFRCDPISEHNRLYWYRQTLGQGPEFLTYFQNEAQLEKSRLLSDRFSAERPKGSFSTLEIQRTEQGDSAMYLCASSLGRGRNTIYFGEGSWLTVV.

This chain joins TRBV7-2 and TRBJ2-7; the D is unclear. V was trimmed by 4 bases and J by 6 bases, leaving 10 bases between them. The CDR3 has 12 residues. The germline gives CDR1 SGHTA, CDR2 FQGNSA. The CDR3 DNA reads TGTGCCAGCAGCTCGCCTAAGTCCGAGCAGTACTTC. Translation gives CASSSPKSEQYF. The whole variable domain, filled in from reference TRBV7-2 and TRBJ2-7, reads GAGVSQSPSNKVTEKGKDVELRCDPISGHTALYWYRQSLGQGLEFLIYFQGNSAPDKSGLPSDRFSAERTGGSVSTLTIQRTQQEDSAVYLCASSSPKSEQYFGPGTRLTVT.